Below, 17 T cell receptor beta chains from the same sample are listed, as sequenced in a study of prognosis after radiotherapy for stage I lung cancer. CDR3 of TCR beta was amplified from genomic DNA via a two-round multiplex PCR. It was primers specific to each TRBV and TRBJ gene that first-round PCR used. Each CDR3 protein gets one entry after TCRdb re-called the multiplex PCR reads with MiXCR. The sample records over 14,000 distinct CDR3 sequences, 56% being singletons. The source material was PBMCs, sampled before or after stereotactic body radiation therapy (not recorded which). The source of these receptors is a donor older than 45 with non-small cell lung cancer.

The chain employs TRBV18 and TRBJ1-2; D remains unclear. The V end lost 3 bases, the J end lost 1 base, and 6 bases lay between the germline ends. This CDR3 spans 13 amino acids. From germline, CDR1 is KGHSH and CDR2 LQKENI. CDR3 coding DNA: TGTGCCAGCTCACCTTCGCGTAACTATGGCTACACCTTC. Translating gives CASSPSRNYGYTF.

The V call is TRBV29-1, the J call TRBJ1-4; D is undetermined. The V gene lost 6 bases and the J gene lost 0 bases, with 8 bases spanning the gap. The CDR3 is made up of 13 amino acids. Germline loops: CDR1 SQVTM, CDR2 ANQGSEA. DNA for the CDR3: TGCAGCGTCCGACACACAACTAATGAAAAACTGTTTTTT. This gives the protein CSVRHTTNEKLFF. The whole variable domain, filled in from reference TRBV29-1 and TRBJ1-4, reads SAVISQKPSRDICQRGTSLTIQCQVDSQVTMMFWYRQQPGQSLTLIATANQGSEATYESGFVIDKFPISRPNLTFSTLTVSNMSPEDSSIYLCSVRHTTNEKLFFGSGTQLSVL.

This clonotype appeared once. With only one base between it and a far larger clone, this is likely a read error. The CDR3 here is CASRTGTGGSVGELFF. CDR3 DNA: TGTGCCAGCAGAACCGGGACAGGGGGCAGTGTCGGGGAGCTGTTTTTT. The V gene is TRBV6-4, the J gene TRBJ2-2; 12 positions match TRBD1. This CDR3 contains 16 residues. Germline V gene lookup returns CDR1 MRHNA and CDR2 SNTAGT. J lost 7 bases, V lost 6 bases, and 9 bases had no gene match.

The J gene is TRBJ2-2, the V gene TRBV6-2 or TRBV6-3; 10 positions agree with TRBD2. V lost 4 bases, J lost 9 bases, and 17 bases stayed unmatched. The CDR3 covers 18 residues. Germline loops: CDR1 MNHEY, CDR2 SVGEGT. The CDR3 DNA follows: TGTGCCAGCAGTTTGTGGCTAGCGGGAGAATATGGAACCTGGGAGCTGTTTTTT. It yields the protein CASSLWLAGEYGTWELFF.

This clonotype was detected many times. The CDR3 loop is CSVEVQIQETQYF. As DNA, the CDR3 is TGCAGCGTTGAGGTACAGATCCAAGAGACCCAGTACTTC. This sequence joins TRBV29-1 and TRBJ2-5; unclear D gene. This CDR3 is 13 amino acids long. Between the trimmed V and J ends, which lost 3 bases and 1 base, there was a span of 9 bases. Germline values: CDR1 SQVTM, CDR2 ANQGSEA.

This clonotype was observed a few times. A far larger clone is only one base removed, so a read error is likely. The DNA for the CDR3 is TGTGCCAGCAGCCGAATTACAGGGCCGAAACAACCCCTCCACTTT. Translation: CASSRITGPKQPLHF. The rearrangement uses TRBV6-2 or TRBV6-3 and TRBJ1-4; D possibly corresponds to TRBD1 (6 bases). With the DNA end fitting TRBJ1-6 better, the J assignment may be wrong. CDR3 length: 15 residues. The V gene's germline CDR1 is MNHEY and CDR2 SVGEGT.

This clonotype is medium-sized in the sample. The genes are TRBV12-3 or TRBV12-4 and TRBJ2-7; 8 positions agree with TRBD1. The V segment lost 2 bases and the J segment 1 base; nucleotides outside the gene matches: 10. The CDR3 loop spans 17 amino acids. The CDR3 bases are TGTGCCAGCAGTTTACGGGTCGGACAGGGTATTTCCTACGAGCAGTACTTC. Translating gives CASSLRVGQGISYEQYF.

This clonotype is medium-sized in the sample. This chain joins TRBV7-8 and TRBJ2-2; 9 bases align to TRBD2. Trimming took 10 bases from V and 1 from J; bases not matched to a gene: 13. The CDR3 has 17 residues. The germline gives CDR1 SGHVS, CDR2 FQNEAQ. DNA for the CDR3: TGTGCCACCCCGCGGAGCGGGAGGACCGGGAACACCGGGGAGCTGTTTTTT. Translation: CATPRSGRTGNTGELFF.

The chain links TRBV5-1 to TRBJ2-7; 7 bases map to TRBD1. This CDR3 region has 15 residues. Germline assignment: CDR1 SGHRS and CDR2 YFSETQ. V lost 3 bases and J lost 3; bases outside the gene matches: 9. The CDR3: CASSSQDRAVYEQYF. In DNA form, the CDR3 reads TGCGCCAGCAGCTCACAAGACAGGGCCGTCTACGAGCAGTACTTC.

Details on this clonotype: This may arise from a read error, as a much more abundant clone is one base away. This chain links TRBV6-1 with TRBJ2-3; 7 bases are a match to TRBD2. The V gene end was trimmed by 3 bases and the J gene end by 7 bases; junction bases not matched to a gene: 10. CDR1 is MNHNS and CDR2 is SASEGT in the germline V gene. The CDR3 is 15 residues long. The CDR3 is CASSEGGGGAYTQYF. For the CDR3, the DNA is TGTGCCAGCAGTGAGGGGGGGGGGGGAGCATATACGCAGTATTTT.

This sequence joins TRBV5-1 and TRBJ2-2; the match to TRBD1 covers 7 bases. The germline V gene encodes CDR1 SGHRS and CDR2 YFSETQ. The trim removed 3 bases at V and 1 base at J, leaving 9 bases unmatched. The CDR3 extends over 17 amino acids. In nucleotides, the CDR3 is TGCGCCAGCAGCTCGAACCCCGGGACAGTGAACACCGGGGAGCTGTTTTTT. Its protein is CASSSNPGTVNTGELFF.

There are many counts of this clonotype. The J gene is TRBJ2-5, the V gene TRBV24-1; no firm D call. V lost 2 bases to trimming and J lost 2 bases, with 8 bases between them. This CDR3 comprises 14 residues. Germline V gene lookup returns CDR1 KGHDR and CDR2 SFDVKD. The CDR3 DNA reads TGTGCCACCAGTGATTCTACAGTTCAAGAGACCCAGTACTTC. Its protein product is CATSDSTVQETQYF.

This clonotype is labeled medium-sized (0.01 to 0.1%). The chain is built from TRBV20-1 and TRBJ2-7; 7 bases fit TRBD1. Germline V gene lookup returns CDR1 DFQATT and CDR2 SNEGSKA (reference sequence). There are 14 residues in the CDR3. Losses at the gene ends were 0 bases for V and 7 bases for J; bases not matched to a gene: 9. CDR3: CSAREGQRLGEQYF. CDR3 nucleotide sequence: TGCAGTGCTAGAGAGGGACAGCGGTTGGGGGAGCAGTACTTC.

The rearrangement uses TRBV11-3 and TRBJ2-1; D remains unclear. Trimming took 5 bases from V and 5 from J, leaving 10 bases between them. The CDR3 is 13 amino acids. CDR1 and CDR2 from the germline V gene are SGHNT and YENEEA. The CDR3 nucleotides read TGTGCCAGCAGCCCAAATATAGACAATGAGCAGTTCTTC. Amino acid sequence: CASSPNIDNEQFF.

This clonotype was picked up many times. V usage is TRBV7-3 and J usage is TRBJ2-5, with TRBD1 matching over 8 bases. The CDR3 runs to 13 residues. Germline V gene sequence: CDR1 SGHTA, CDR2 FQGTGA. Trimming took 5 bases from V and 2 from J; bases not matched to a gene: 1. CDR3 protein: CASSTGGQETQYF. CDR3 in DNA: TGTGCCAGCAGCACAGGGGGGCAAGAGACCCAGTACTTC. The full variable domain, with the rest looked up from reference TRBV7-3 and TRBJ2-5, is GAGVSQTPSNKVTEKGKYVELRCDPISGHTALYWYRQSLGQGPEFLIYFQGTGAADDSGLPNDRFFAVRPEGSVSTLKIQRTERGDSAVYLCASSTGGQETQYFGPGTRLLVL.

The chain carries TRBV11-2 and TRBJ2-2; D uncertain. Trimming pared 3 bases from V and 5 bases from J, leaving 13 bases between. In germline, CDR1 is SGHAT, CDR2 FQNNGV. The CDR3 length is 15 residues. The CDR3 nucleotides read TGTGCCAGCAGCTTGATATTAGTGGGGACCGGGGAGCTGTTTTTT. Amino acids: CASSLILVGTGELFF.

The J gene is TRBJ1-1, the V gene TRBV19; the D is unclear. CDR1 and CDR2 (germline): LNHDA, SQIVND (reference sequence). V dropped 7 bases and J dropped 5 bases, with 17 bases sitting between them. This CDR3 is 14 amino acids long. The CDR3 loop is CASIKGGSWTEAFF. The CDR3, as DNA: TGTGCCAGTATAAAAGGCGGGAGTTGGACTGAAGCTTTCTTT.